The clone carrying this TCR beta chain was detected once. The antigen is unknown. These data come from a study of cytomegalovirus exposure and HLA in healthy donors. Study at large: Earlier, 100 million or so unique TCR beta sequences were recovered from approximately 180 million T cells by an analysis. Study observations and caveats: V- and J-gene trimming in TCR beta was tied to a missense DCLRE1C variant by an analysis performed later. Many donors carried some public TCRs, although rarity characterized most TCR sequences. Accurate HLA-A and HLA-B prediction from TCR beta sequences was reported for most subjects.

The CDR3 extends over 13 amino acids. Trimming cost V 7 bases and J 3 bases, with 13 bases left between them. Per germline, CDR1 SNHLY and CDR2 FYNNEI. Both 60 Vbeta primers and 13 Jbeta primers went into the PCR. TCRdb's table, derived via immunoSEQ multiplex PCR, lists solely in-frame clones and lacks some. Here the sample spans approximately 170,000 clones, around 85% being singletons. Sequencing was carried out using PBMCs. This chain links TRBV2 with TRBJ2-7; TRBD2 might be the D (6 bases). The TCR comes from a human donor in good health. In nucleotides, the CDR3 is TGTGCCAGCAAACATGGACTATTCTACGAGCAGTACTTC. It specifies CASKHGLFYEQYF.